The 27 T cell receptor beta chains below come from one sample, sequenced in a study of response to subunit inactivated influenza vaccine. TCRdb fed the RT-PCR reads into MiXCR, producing one record per CDR3 protein. The sample holds a few hundred thousand distinct CDR3 sequences, 13% to 15% seen once. Sequenced here: PBMCs from blood, sampled 11 to 12 days after vaccination. Receptors were obtained from a man in his fifties or sixties who received an inactivated influenza vaccine.

This chain uses TRBV4-1 with TRBJ1-2; 9 bases agree with TRBD1. The junction had 6 bases not matched to a gene; V was cut back by 0 bases and J by 4 bases. The CDR3 totals 16 residues. Germline CDR1 reads MGHRA; CDR2 reads YSYEKL. The CDR3 coding sequence is TGCGCCAGCAGCCAAGACATGACAGGGGGAAGCTATGGCTACACCTTC. It translates to CASSQDMTGGSYGYTF.

This clonotype was detected a few times. The rearrangement joins TRBV7-2 to TRBJ2-5; 9 bases line up with TRBD1. This CDR3 contains 14 residues. V lost 3 bases to trimming and J lost 6 bases; unmatched junction nucleotides: 5. Germline V CDR1 and CDR2: SGHTA, FQGNSA. This CDR3 is CASSFDRGAKTQYF. The CDR3 DNA sequence: TGTGCCAGCAGCTTCGACAGGGGGGCAAAGACCCAGTACTTC.

V and J are TRBV6-5 and TRBJ1-1; D is perhaps TRBD1 (5 bases). V was pared by 4 bases and J by 1 base, with 10 bases between. This CDR3 region has 14 residues. The germline V gene has CDR1 MNHEY and CDR2 SVGAGI. The CDR3 DNA follows: TGTGCCAGCAGTTTACAGGCTTGGAACACTGAAGCTTTCTTT. Translation gives CASSLQAWNTEAFF.

This clonotype was counted a few times. The J gene is TRBJ2-5, the V gene TRBV28; D is possibly TRBD2 (6 bases). Germline assignment: CDR1 MDHEN and CDR2 SYDVKM. Trimming stripped 8 bases from V and 6 bases from J, with 16 bases between. The CDR3 runs to 13 residues. The CDR3 loop reads CASGTRTIKTQYF. The CDR3 region has the DNA TGTGCCAGCGGAACAAGGACTATAAAGACCCAGTACTTC. Full variable domain (outside the CDR3, taken from reference TRBV28 and TRBJ2-5): DVKVTQSSRYLVKRTGEKVFLECVQDMDHENMFWYRQDPGLGLRLIYFSYDVKMKEKGDIPEGYSVSREKKERFSLILESASTNQTSMYLCASGTRTIKTQYFGPGTRLLVL.

This clonotype was detected only a few times. The chain couples TRBV6-2 or TRBV6-3 to TRBJ2-7; 8 bases agree with TRBD1. Germline V gene data show CDR1 as MNHEY and CDR2 as SVGEGT. J lost 3 bases, V lost 4 bases, and 14 bases had no gene match. CDR3 size: 17 residues. The CDR3 region has the DNA TGTGCCAGCAGTTCCCTAGCTGGGGCAGGGGGCTTCTACGAGCAGTACTTC. Translating gives CASSSLAGAGGFYEQYF.

The rearrangement joins TRBV29-1 to TRBJ2-3, with a tentative D call TRBD1 (5 bases). CDR1 and CDR2 (germline): SQVTM, ANQGSEA. The CDR3 is made up of 13 amino acids. V was clipped by 5 bases and J by 6 bases, with 15 bases between them. This CDR3 reads CSVYLGPRDTQYF. The CDR3 DNA reads as TGCAGCGTTTATCTGGGGCCCAGGGATACGCAGTATTTT.

This clonotype was found many times. V is TRBV7-2 and J is TRBJ2-2; D not resolved. This CDR3 is built from 15 residues. Germline V gene sequence: CDR1 SGHTA, CDR2 FQGNSA. The ends were cut back, 2 bases at V and 5 bases at J, with 12 bases in the middle. The chain's CDR3 is CASSLRTKGTGELFF. The CDR3 DNA reads as TGTGCCAGCAGCTTACGAACAAAAGGGACCGGGGAGCTGTTTTTT.

This rearrangement joins TRBV12-3 or TRBV12-4 to TRBJ1-1, with D possibly TRBD1 on 5 matching bases. V lost 3 bases to trimming and J lost 5 bases, with 13 bases between them. The CDR3 is 14 residues long. CDR3 bases: TGTGCCAGCAGTTTTAACCCGGGACGGACTGAAGCTTTCTTT. Translated: CASSFNPGRTEAFF.

The chain links TRBV3-1 to TRBJ2-1; TRBD2 aligns across 10 bases. The CDR3 consists of 16 residues. V lost 1 base and J lost 7; bases outside the gene matches: 7. Germline V CDR1 and CDR2: LGHDT, YNNKEL (reference sequence). The CDR3 is CASSQVPSGGGNEQFF. The CDR3, as DNA: TGTGCCAGCAGCCAAGTCCCCAGCGGGGGGGGTAATGAGCAGTTCTTC.

In its sample, this clonotype was seen many times. The V and J genes are TRBV6-1 and TRBJ2-3, with TRBD1 as a possible D gene (5 bases). Germline CDR1 and CDR2: MNHNS and SASEGT. Trimming left V 10 bases short and J 4 bases short, with 15 bases between. CDR3 size: 13 residues. In DNA, the CDR3 is TGTGCCACCCGCAGGGTTTGGGCAGATACGCAGTATTTT. It specifies CATRRVWADTQYF.

CDR3 sequence: CASSLYRGSSYNEQFF. The CDR3 nucleotides are TGTGCCAGCAGTTTATACCGAGGTAGCTCCTACAATGAGCAGTTCTTC. The chain is built from TRBV28 and TRBJ2-1, with D unclear. Germline V gene data show CDR1 as MDHEN and CDR2 as SYDVKM. The CDR3 contains 16 residues. Trimming removed 1 base from V and 0 bases from J, with 10 bases in between.

The chain has TRBV20-1 and TRBJ1-3; D perhaps matches TRBD1 (5 bases). The germline V and J ends were trimmed by 0 bases and 0 bases, with 15 bases remaining between them. The CDR3 consists of 17 residues. CDR1 is DFQATT and CDR2 is SNEGSKA in the germline V gene (reference sequence). CDR3 nucleotide sequence: TGCAGTGCTAGAGATGGAGGACAAATTACCTCTGGAAACACCATATATTTT. Its protein is CSARDGGQITSGNTIYF.

This chain connects TRBV11-3 to TRBJ2-1, with D perhaps matching TRBD1 (5 bases). The CDR3 sequence is 14 residues long. Trimming cost V 4 bases and J 2 bases, with 9 bases left between them. Germline CDR1 SGHNT, CDR2 YENEEA. In DNA form, the CDR3 reads TGTGCCAGCAGCTCGAAAGGGGCCTACAATGAGCAGTTCTTC. It yields the protein CASSSKGAYNEQFF.

The J gene is TRBJ2-2, the V gene TRBV3-1, with 10 bases aligning to TRBD2. Germline CDR1 is LGHDT and CDR2 is YNNKEL (reference sequence). CDR3 length: 18 amino acids. J gave up 4 bases and V 3 bases, and 11 bases lay outside the gene matches. The CDR3 region has the DNA TGTGCCAGCAGCCATCGCAAACTAGCGGGGATAAGCACCGGGGAGCTGTTTTTT. Its translation is CASSHRKLAGISTGELFF.

This clonotype was picked up many times. This sequence joins TRBV6-2 or TRBV6-3 and TRBJ2-3, with D unclear. Trimming stripped 1 base from V and 4 bases from J, with 6 bases between. The germline V gene encodes CDR1 MNHEY and CDR2 SVGEGT. This CDR3 has 13 residues. CDR3 protein: CASSYWGSDTQYF. In DNA, the CDR3 is TGTGCCAGCAGTTACTGGGGATCAGATACGCAGTATTTT.

This clonotype has a handful of counts. The genes are TRBV24-1 and TRBJ2-2; TRBD1 aligns across 9 bases. V dropped 0 bases and J dropped 5; count of bases not matched to a gene: 6. Germline V gene lookup returns CDR1 KGHDR and CDR2 SFDVKD. The CDR3 is 17 amino acids. The CDR3 DNA reads as TGTGCCACCAGTGATTTGCCAAGCGACAGGGGGACCGGGGAGCTGTTTTTT. Residues: CATSDLPSDRGTGELFF.

This clonotype showed up just a few times. The J gene is TRBJ2-1, the V gene TRBV7-2; TRBD2 is a possible D gene (5 bases). The ends were cut back, 3 bases at V and 7 bases at J, with 7 bases in the middle. Per the germline V gene, CDR1 is SGHTA and CDR2 is FQGNSA. The CDR3 runs 12 residues. This chain's CDR3 is CASSLWENEQFF. For the CDR3, the DNA is TGTGCCAGCAGCTTGTGGGAGAATGAGCAGTTCTTC. Full variable domain (rest looked up from reference TRBV7-2 and TRBJ2-1): GAGVSQSPSNKVTEKGKDVELRCDPISGHTALYWYRQSLGQGLEFLIYFQGNSAPDKSGLPSDRFSAERTGGSVSTLTIQRTQQEDSAVYLCASSLWENEQFFGPGTRLTVL.

This clonotype was seen just once. V is TRBV28 and J is TRBJ1-2; D is unresolved. The ends were cut back, 5 bases at V and 1 base at J, with 14 bases in the middle. The CDR3 has 15 residues. Germline V gene data show CDR1 as MDHEN and CDR2 as SYDVKM. The CDR3 sequence is CASSPAGPRNYGYTF. CDR3 nucleotide sequence: TGTGCCAGCAGTCCGGCAGGACCCCGTAACTATGGCTACACCTTC.

This clonotype turned up a few times. The V and J genes are TRBV11-2 and TRBJ2-1; 8 bases agree with TRBD2. This CDR3 has 18 residues. Germline V gene sequence: CDR1 SGHAT, CDR2 FQNNGV. V lost 5 bases and J lost 0; bases outside the gene matches: 12. This CDR3 is CASSPDRPGGSSYNEQFF. The DNA for the CDR3 is TGTGCCAGCAGCCCCGACCGACCGGGGGGGAGCTCCTACAATGAGCAGTTCTTC.

This clonotype appeared a few times. The V call is TRBV28, the J call TRBJ2-7, with D unclear. The CDR3 consists of 14 residues. The germline V and J ends were trimmed by 5 bases and 4 bases, with 15 bases remaining between them. The germline V gene has CDR1 MDHEN and CDR2 SYDVKM. CDR3 region: CASSVLAERYEQYF. For the CDR3, the DNA is TGTGCCAGCAGTGTCTTGGCTGAAAGGTACGAGCAGTACTTC.

The J gene is TRBJ2-1, the V gene TRBV7-2, with D perhaps TRBD1 (5 bases). The germline CDR1 and CDR2 sequences are SGHTA and FQGNSA. This CDR3 has 15 residues. Trimming removed 2 bases at V and 6 bases at J, with 14 bases between. DNA for the CDR3: TGTGCCAGCAGCTTAAGGCCAGGCCAGGGCAATGAGCAGTTCTTC. Protein: CASSLRPGQGNEQFF.

This clonotype has a handful of counts. V usage is TRBV15 and J usage is TRBJ2-1; D remains ambiguous. The germline V and J ends were trimmed by 0 bases and 3 bases, with 9 bases remaining between them. This CDR3 contains 15 residues. Germline-derived CDR1 and CDR2 are LNHNV and YYDKDF (reference sequence). The CDR3 here is CATSRDRGVYNEQFF. CDR3 DNA sequence: TGTGCCACCAGCAGAGATCGCGGAGTCTACAATGAGCAGTTCTTC.

The rearrangement uses TRBV7-9 and TRBJ2-4; D is undetermined. There are 15 residues in the CDR3. Trimming left V 6 bases short and J 5 bases short, with 17 bases between. Germline V CDR1 and CDR2: SEHNR, FQNEAQ (reference sequence). CDR3 DNA: TGTGCCAGCAGTAGGCGACGGGCGGCCGAAAACATTCAGTACTTC. This sequence encodes CASSRRRAAENIQYF.

The chain combines TRBV5-1 with TRBJ1-3; no firm D call. This CDR3 comprises 16 residues. Trimming left V 0 bases short and J 2 bases short, with 12 bases between. CDR1 is SGHRS, CDR2 YFSETQ, per germline. The CDR3 sequence is CASSLEGAATGNTIYF. CDR3 in DNA: TGCGCCAGCAGCTTGGAAGGAGCAGCCACTGGAAACACCATATATTTT.

This clonotype was observed a few times. This sequence joins TRBV24-1 and TRBJ2-3, with 11 nucleotides matching TRBD2. V lost 4 bases to trimming and J lost 10 bases; unmatched junction nucleotides: 9. CDR3 length: 15 amino acids. CDR1 and CDR2 (germline): KGHDR, SFDVKD. The CDR3 sequence is CATSDRTSGFRSQYF. CDR3 nucleotides: TGTGCCACCAGTGACCGGACTAGCGGGTTCCGTTCGCAGTATTTT.

This clonotype was counted a few times. The chain links TRBV4-3 to TRBJ2-6, with 10 bases fitting TRBD2. V shed 3 bases and J 0 bases; nucleotides not matched to a gene: 2. Germline loops: CDR1 LGHNA, CDR2 YSLEER. This CDR3 has 17 residues. CDR3: CASSQGLASSGANVLTF. The CDR3 nucleotides are TGCGCCAGCAGCCAGGGACTAGCGAGCTCTGGGGCCAACGTCCTGACTTTC.

In its sample, this clonotype was seen many times. The V and J genes are TRBV15 and TRBJ2-3; D could derive from TRBD1 or TRBD2 (5 bases each). CDR3 length: 13 residues. The germline gives CDR1 LNHNV, CDR2 YYDKDF (reference sequence). Trimming shortened V by 5 bases and J by 4 bases, and 10 bases separated the two germline ends. This CDR3 is CATSGLRADTQYF. As DNA, the CDR3 is TGTGCCACCAGCGGACTCAGGGCAGATACGCAGTATTTT. Based on the CDR3 plus reference TRBV15 and TRBJ2-3, the full variable domain is DAMVIQNPRYQVTQFGKPVTLSCSQTLNHNVMYWYQQKSSQAPKLLFHYYDKDFNNEADTPDNFQSRRPNTSFCFLDIRSPGLGDTAMYLCATSGLRADTQYFGPGTRLTVL.